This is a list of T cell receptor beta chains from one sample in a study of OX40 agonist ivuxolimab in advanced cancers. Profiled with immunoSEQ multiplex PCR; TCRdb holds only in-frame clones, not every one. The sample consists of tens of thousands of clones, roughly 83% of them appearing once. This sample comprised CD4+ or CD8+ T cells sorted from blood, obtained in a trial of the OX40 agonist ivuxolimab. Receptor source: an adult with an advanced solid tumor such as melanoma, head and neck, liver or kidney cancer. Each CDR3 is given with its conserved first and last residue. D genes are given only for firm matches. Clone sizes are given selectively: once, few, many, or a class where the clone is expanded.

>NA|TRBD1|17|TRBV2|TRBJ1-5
TGTGCCAGCAGTGGGGGGAGGGGACAGGGGCTCACTCAGCCCCAGCATTTT
CASSGGRGQGLTQPQHF
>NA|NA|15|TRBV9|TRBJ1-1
TGTGCCAGCAGCCTAAGGGGACTTCCGAACACTGAAGCTTTCTTT
CASSLRGLPNTEAFF
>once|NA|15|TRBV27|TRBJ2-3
TGTGCCAGCAGTTTCGAGGCGGGGAAAGGAGATACGCAGTATTTT
CASSFEAGKGDTQYF
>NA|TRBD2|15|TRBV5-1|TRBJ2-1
TGCGCCAGCAGCTCAAGCGGGGGTCAATACAATGAGCAGTTCTTC
CASSSSGGQYNEQFF
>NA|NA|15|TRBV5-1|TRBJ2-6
TGCGCCAGCAGCTTGCAGTCCTCTGGGGCCAACGTCCTGACTTTC
CASSLQSSGANVLTF
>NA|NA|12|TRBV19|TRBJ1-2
TGTGCCAGTAAGGGGCAGGTGGATGGCTACACCTTC
CASKGQVDGYTF
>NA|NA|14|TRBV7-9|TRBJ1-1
TGTGCCAGCAGCTTAGAGGGCATAGGCGGGGAAGCTTTCTTT
CASSLEGIGGEAFF
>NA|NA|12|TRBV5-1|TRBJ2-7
TGCGCCAGCAGCTTTGAAGGGAACGAGCAGTACTTC
CASSFEGNEQYF
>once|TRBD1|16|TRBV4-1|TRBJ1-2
TGCGCCAGCAGCCAAGCGACCACAGGGGGTAACTATGGCTACACCTTC
CASSQATTGGNYGYTF
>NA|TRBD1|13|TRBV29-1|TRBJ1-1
TGCAGCGTTGTGACAGGGAGTAACACTGAAGCTTTCTTT
CSVVTGSNTEAFF
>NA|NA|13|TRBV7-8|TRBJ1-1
TGTGCCAGCAGCCCCCATCCCCATTTTGAAGCTTTCTTT
CASSPHPHFEAFF
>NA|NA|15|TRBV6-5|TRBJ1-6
TGTGCCAGCAGTTACGGGTGGGGACGGAATTCACCCCTCCACTTT
CASSYGWGRNSPLHF
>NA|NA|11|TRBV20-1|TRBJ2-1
TGCAGTGCTGTACATGGAAAGCCGCAGTTCTTC
CSAVHGKPQFF
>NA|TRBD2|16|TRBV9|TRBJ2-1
TGTGCCAGCAGCATCGGGACTAGCGGGGGGTACAATGAGCAGTTCTTC
CASSIGTSGGYNEQFF
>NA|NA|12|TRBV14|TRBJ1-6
TGTGCCAGCAGCCAAGAAGCTTCACCCCTCCACTTT
CASSQEASPLHF
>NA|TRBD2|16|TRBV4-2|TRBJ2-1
TGTGCCAGCAGCCAAGACCTAGCGGGGGGATACAATGAGCAGTTCTTC
CASSQDLAGGYNEQFF
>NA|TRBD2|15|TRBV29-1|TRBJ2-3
TGCAGCGTTGTGCCTAGCGGGGGAAGCACAGATACGCAGTATTTT
CSVVPSGGSTDTQYF
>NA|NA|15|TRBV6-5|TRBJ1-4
TGTGCCAGCAGTTACTCGGGACCCCACAATGAAAAACTGTTTTTT
CASSYSGPHNEKLFF
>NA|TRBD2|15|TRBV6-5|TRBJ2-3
TGTGCCAGCAGCCCACTAGCGGGCTTCACAGATACGCAGTATTTT
CASSPLAGFTDTQYF
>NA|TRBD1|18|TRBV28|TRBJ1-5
TGTGCCAGCAGTTCGGCCCAACAGGGGCCCTCACCTTATCAGCCCCAGCATTTT
CASSSAQQGPSPYQPQHF
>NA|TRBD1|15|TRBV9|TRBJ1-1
TGTGCCAGCAGCGGCCTCCGGGACAGGGGTACTGAAGCTTTCTTT
CASSGLRDRGTEAFF
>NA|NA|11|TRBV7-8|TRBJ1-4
TGTGCCAGCAGCCCCGAGGAAAAACTGTTTTTT
CASSPEEKLFF
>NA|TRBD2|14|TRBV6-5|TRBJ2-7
TGTGCCAGCAGTTACAAGTCTAGCGGGGACGAGCAGTACTTC
CASSYKSSGDEQYF
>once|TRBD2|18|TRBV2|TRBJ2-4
TGTGCCAGCAGTAGGGGAGCGGGGGGCTACTTAGCCAAAAACATTCAGTACTTC
CASSRGAGGYLAKNIQYF
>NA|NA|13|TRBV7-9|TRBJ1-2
TGTGCCAGCAGCTTAGGGACTGCGCGGGGCTACACCTTC
CASSLGTARGYTF
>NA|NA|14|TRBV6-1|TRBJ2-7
TGTGCCAGCAGTGAAAGGGACAAACCCTACGAGCAGTACTTC
CASSERDKPYEQYF
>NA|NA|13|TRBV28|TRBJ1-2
TGTGCCAGCAGCCCCAGCGAAAACTATGGCTACACCTTC
CASSPSENYGYTF
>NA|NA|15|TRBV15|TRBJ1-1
TGTGCCACCAGCAGAGTGGCAGGGACGAACACTGAAGCTTTCTTT
CATSRVAGTNTEAFF
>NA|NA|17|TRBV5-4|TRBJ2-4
TGTGCCAGCAGCCCGCAGACCCCTTCCATAGCCAAAAACATTCAGTACTTC
CASSPQTPSIAKNIQYF
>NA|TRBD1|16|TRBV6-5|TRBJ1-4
TGTGCCAGCAGTTTCGGACAGGGGTTATCTAATGAAAAACTGTTTTTT
CASSFGQGLSNEKLFF
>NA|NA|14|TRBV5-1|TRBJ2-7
TGCGCCAGCAGCTTGATTCTTGGGGGCGCCGAGCAGTACTTC
CASSLILGGAEQYF
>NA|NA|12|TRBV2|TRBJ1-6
TGTGCCAGCAGACTCATTAATTCACCCCTCCACTTT
CASRLINSPLHF
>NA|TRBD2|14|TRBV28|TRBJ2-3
TGTGCCAGCAGCTCCAGCGGGGGGGCAGATACGCAGTATTTT
CASSSSGGADTQYF
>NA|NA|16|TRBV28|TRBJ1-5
TGTGCCAGCAGCCTAAGGTCTGGCGCCAGCAATCAGCCCCAGCATTTT
CASSLRSGASNQPQHF
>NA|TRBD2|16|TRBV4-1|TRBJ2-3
TGCGCCAGCAGCCAAGGAGTGACTAGCGGGTCAGATACGCAGTATTTT
CASSQGVTSGSDTQYF
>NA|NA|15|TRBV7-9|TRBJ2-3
TGTGCCAGCAGCTTAGCCTTCCTAGAACCAGATACGCAGTATTTT
CASSLAFLEPDTQYF
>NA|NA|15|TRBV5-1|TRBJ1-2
TGCGCCAGCAGCCCGGTGGGGACGGCTAACTATGGCTACACCTTC
CASSPVGTANYGYTF
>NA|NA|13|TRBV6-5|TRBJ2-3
TGTGCCAGCAGTTACTTCTCGGCAGATACGCAGTATTTT
CASSYFSADTQYF
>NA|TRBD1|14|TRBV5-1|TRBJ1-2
TGCGCCAGCAGCTTGGGACAGGGGAACTATGGCTACACCTTC
CASSLGQGNYGYTF
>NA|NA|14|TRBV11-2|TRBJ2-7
TGTGCCAGCAGCTTAATGCTCGGGGCAGACGAGCAGTACTTC
CASSLMLGADEQYF
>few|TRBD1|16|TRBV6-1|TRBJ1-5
TGTGCCAGCAGTGAATGGGACAGGGGGAGCAATCAGCCCCAGCATTTT
CASSEWDRGSNQPQHF